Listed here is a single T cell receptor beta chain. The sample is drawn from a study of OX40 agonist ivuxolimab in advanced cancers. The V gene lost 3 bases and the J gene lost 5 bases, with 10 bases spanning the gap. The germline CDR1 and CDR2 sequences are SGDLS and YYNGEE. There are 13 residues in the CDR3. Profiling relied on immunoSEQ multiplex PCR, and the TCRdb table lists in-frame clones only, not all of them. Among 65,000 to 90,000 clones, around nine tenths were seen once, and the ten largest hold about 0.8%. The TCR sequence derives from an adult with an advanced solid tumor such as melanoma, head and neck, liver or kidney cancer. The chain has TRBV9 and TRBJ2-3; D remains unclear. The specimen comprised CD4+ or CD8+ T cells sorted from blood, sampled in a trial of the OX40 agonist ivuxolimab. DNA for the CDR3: TGTGCCAGCAGCGGCAACCCCGGAGATACGCAGTATTTT. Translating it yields CASSGNPGDTQYF.